This TCR beta chain was retrieved from a study of T cell responses to AZD1222 COVID-19 vaccine. Findings and caveats of the study: The study identified only five or six AZD1222 recipients as seropositive at baseline. Spike-specific TCR breadth rose after two AZD1222 doses, and depth rose as well. Donors were mostly white British, more females; clonal diversity possibly underestimated.

Here immunoSEQ multiplex PCR was the method, and the copy in TCRdb shows in-frame clones only, minus some. Of 55,000 to 70,000 clones listed, about 91% are singletons. V lost 1 base to trimming and J lost 4 bases; unmatched junction nucleotides: 3. The germline gives CDR1 SEHNR, CDR2 FQNEAQ (reference sequence). This CDR3 comprises 15 residues. This clone was counted a single time. Its specificity is unknown. This sequence was found in an adult who received the AZD1222 COVID-19 vaccine. The V call is TRBV7-9, the J call TRBJ2-7; 11 bases fit TRBD2. The material was peripheral blood, obtained 28 days after the second AZD1222 dose. DNA for the CDR3: TGTGCCAGCAGCTTAGTGGCTAGCGGGAGGTACGAGCAGTACTTC. The encoded protein is CASSLVASGRYEQYF.